The clone carrying this TCR beta chain has a count of ten or more. Its antigen remains unidentified. Construction of the TCR beta libraries employed iRepertoire HTBI primers in conjunction with Arm-PCR of CDR3 regions. TCRdb re-derived calls from the multiplex PCR reads in MiXCR, one entry per CDR3 protein. Seen here are 400,000 to 550,000 distinct CDR3 sequences, about 15% observed once, and the top ten hold about 25%. Specified time point: newly diagnosed GD, antithyroid drugs for less than 3 months. TCR sequences were obtained from RNA taken from PBMCs. The data were taken from a study of regulatory T cells in long-lasting Graves disease. General study results and limits: Gene preferences differed: TRBV28, TRBJ1-2, TRBJ2-5 in persistent cases. For persistent Graves' patients, TCR diversity was lower than for newly diagnosed ones.

The J segment lost 0 bases and the V segment lost 0 bases, leaving 3 bases of the junction unmatched. Germline V gene sequence: CDR1 GTSNPN, CDR2 SVGIG (reference sequence). The CDR3 spans 15 residues. The same sample was also used in a study of T cells in Graves' hyperthyroidism and ophthalmopathy.

This sequence joins TRBV30 and TRBJ2-7; 9 nucleotides agree with TRBD2. The sample consisted of peripheral blood mononuclear cells (PBMCs), taken at new diagnosis, from a patient treated with antithyroid drugs. This receptor was obtained from a woman aged 18-29 years with Graves disease. In DNA, the CDR3 is TGTGCCTGGAGTGTTCTAGCGGGGATCTCCTACGAGCAGTACTTC. This gives the protein CAWSVLAGISYEQYF. Full variable domain (remainder filled in from reference TRBV30 and TRBJ2-7): SQTIHQWPATLVQPVGSPLSLECTVEGTSNPNLYWYRQAAGRGLQLLFYSVGIGQISSEVPQNLSASRPQDRQFILSSKKLLLSDSGFYLCAWSVLAGISYEQYFGPGTRLTVT.